The 6 T cell receptor beta chains below all came from one sample that was sequenced in a study of CD8 T cell repertoires and HIV-1 epitope variants. No antigen has been identified for these receptors. Repertoires were generated with immunoSEQ multiplex PCR, while TCRdb's copy carries only in-frame clones and drops some. This sample has roughly 5,200 clones, with approximately 71% found just once. The sample taken for sequencing was cultured CD8+ T cells derived from PBMCs. These receptors came from a male donor with HIV.

This chain connects TRBV7-2 to TRBJ2-7; the D call may be TRBD1 or TRBD2 (5 bases each). Trimming took off 5 bases at V and 4 bases at J, with 15 bases between the two ends. Per the germline V gene, CDR1 is SGHTA and CDR2 is FQGNSA. There are 14 residues in the CDR3. The CDR3 here is CASSDRDVLYEQYF. As DNA, the CDR3 is TGTGCCAGCAGCGATCGGGACGTCTTATACGAGCAGTACTTC.

The genes are TRBV10-3 and TRBJ2-7; a weak D match, TRBD1 (6 bases). V lost 4 bases to trimming and J lost 0 bases, with 7 bases between them. The CDR3 runs to 13 residues. Germline CDR1 ENHRY, CDR2 SYGVKD. In nucleotides, the CDR3 is TGTGCCATCAGTGGGGACAACTCCTACGAGCAGTACTTC. Protein: CAISGDNSYEQYF.

This rearrangement joins TRBV6-5 to TRBJ1-1; perhaps TRBD1 as D (5 bases). V gave up 4 bases and J gave up 1 base, with 16 bases separating them. Looked up from germline, CDR1 is MNHEY and CDR2 is SVGAGI. The CDR3 spans 16 residues. The CDR3 region is CASSSNPGLTNTEAFF. The CDR3 nucleotides are TGTGCCAGCAGTTCTAACCCGGGACTGACGAACACTGAAGCTTTCTTT.

This clone has only a few counts. This rearrangement joins TRBV28 to TRBJ1-1; no firm D call. Per the germline V gene, CDR1 is MDHEN and CDR2 is SYDVKM. The CDR3 totals 16 residues. Trimming shortened V by 5 bases and J by 1 base, and 17 bases separated the two germline ends. CDR3 in amino acids: CASSPSTEYKNTEAFF. The CDR3 DNA reads TGTGCCAGCAGTCCCTCAACGGAGTATAAGAACACTGAAGCTTTCTTT.

The chain carries TRBV7-9 and TRBJ2-1, with TRBD2 matching 8 bases. Germline CDR1 is SEHNR and CDR2 is FQNEAQ (reference sequence). This CDR3 spans 16 amino acids. Losses at the gene ends were 1 base for V and 9 bases for J; bases not matched to a gene: 11. The CDR3 region is CASSLVREGLGAEQFF. CDR3 in DNA: TGTGCCAGCAGCTTAGTTCGGGAGGGCCTTGGCGCTGAGCAGTTCTTC. The full variable domain, rest sourced from reference TRBV7-9 and TRBJ2-1, is DTGVSQNPRHKITKRGQNVTFRCDPISEHNRLYWYRQTLGQGPEFLTYFQNEAQLEKSRLLSDRFSAERPKGSFSTLEIQRTEQGDSAMYLCASSLVREGLGAEQFFGPGTRLTVL.

V gene TRBV27 combines with J gene TRBJ2-2; 10 bases align to TRBD1. CDR3 length equals 18 residues. Trimming at V came to 6 bases and at J to 3 bases, leaving 13 bases not matched to a gene. Germline V gene sequence: CDR1 MNHEY, CDR2 SMNVEV (reference sequence). Written as DNA, the CDR3 is TGTGCCAGCAGCCCGAATCCCCCGGGACAGGGGCACACCGGGGAGCTGTTTTTT. Protein: CASSPNPPGQGHTGELFF.